This TCR beta chain is from a study of cytomegalovirus exposure and HLA in healthy donors (dated by TCRdb to about 2017). Regarding the complete study: An earlier analysis of approximately 640 of the donors reported 250 to 350 Gb of sequence data and 117 million unique TCR beta sequences from some 180 million T cells. In the later analysis, no new phenotypic data were used to find candidate immune exposures; instead, reliance was placed on TCR beta sequences and their occurrence across donors. Donor age, sex, ethnicity and CMV serostatus were compiled alongside the repertoire data. The study combined high-throughput TCR immunosequencing, statistical association of individual TCRs with disease status, and machine learning to predict cytomegalovirus infection status. Among the roughly 410 genotyped donors, approximately 82% belonged to the genetic ancestry cluster associated with self-reported Caucasian donors. A later analysis re-examined previously published TCR beta repertoires from 610 or so donors and added high-resolution HLA genotyping to investigate patterns of TCR occurrence. The number of donors typed differed by locus, with 629-630 for A, B, C, DRB1 and DQB1, approximately 500 for DQA1, 600 to 610 for DPA1, and around 460 for DPB1. An early release that covered some 640 HLA-typed donors contained approximately 300 gigabases of sequencing data and tens of millions of unique TCR sequences. Every discovery cohort repertoire had been produced on one sequencing platform. The study was designed to test whether signatures of past pathogen exposure could be identified by cataloging public T cell receptors. Class I and class II HLA loci were covered by the typing at four-digit resolution. To decide whether each TCR beta V gene segment behaved as functional or pseudogenic, an earlier analysis of 587 of the donors relied on high-throughput TCR beta sequencing. The study used immunosequencing to profile the T cell repertoires of about 670 subjects and linked those repertoires to cytomegalovirus serostatus. Along with the approximately 700-subject first cohort, a separate validation cohort of around 120 different subjects was used. In a later genetic analysis, genome-wide SNP genotypes for about three fifths of the 666 donors were used, and that subset was treated as a discovery cohort. Because of strong linkage in the cohort, roughly five DR-DQ haplotypes were treated as single units for association and clustering. Across 398 genotyped donors of the cohort, an average of roughly 250,000 unique TCR beta nucleotide sequences per donor were sequenced, and roughly 20% of those sequences were non-productive. The full study reports these points: The only immune exposure information available for the cohort was CMV serostatus. The authors suggested that the approach could potentially be generalized to other disease states and immunological phenotypes. The study gave a list of some 150 TCR beta chains associated with cytomegalovirus. In a later analysis, most CMV-associated TCR beta chains were found to appear HLA-restricted, with HLA associations seemingly driven largely by CMV exposure. Correlated functional status among segregating V segments might reflect linkage disequilibrium, but an unknown experimental factor could not be ruled out. The earlier analysis of about 600 of the donors excluded roughly 17 rarely observed V segments, including chromosome 9 orphons, because counts were too low. Cytomegalovirus status was reported to be diagnosed by the classifier with high specificity and sensitivity in both the original and validation cohorts. A group of highly shared sequence variants was considered likely to be a technical artifact of the sequencing pipeline. In a later analysis, HLA-associated TCR beta chains were found to be more clonally expanded and to have lower generation probabilities than equally common non-associated chains. Broadly in line with IMGT annotations, most TCR beta V segments showed up in productive rearrangements about 87% or about 30% of the time in an earlier analysis of 450 to 750 of the donors. When HLA alleles, especially DR and DQ, strongly co-occurred, TCR associations were difficult to assign to individual alleles. Because some donors lacked HLA typing at each locus, the association tests relied only on the typed subset. Most TCR sequences were observed very rarely across donors, whereas some public TCRs were present in many individuals. In a later genetic analysis, a missense DCLRE1C variant was associated with V-gene and J-gene trimming of TCR beta chains, and the association was replicated in an independent cohort. In a later genetic analysis, fewer N-insertions in productive TCRs were reported among donors in an Asian-associated ancestry cluster than the approximately 670-donor mean. In a later analysis, several top co-occurrence clusters were reported to appear linked to parvovirus B19, influenza, CMV and Epstein-Barr virus. A few of the identified cytomegalovirus-associated TCR beta chains were confirmed in vitro to be specific for cytomegalovirus antigens. At a false discovery rate of 0.05, a later analysis linked 16,951 TCR beta sequences to specific HLA alleles. The presence/absence analyses assumed that sequencing depth was roughly uniform across donors, and that assumption may not be true. This cohort had only TCR beta chains sequenced, and the lack of alpha or paired-chain data limited which features could be detected. Because the 87-base-pair reads could not distinguish some IMGT-functional V segments, including TRBV6-2 and TRBV6-3, those segments were excluded. A further reported finding was that TCR beta sequences accurately predicted the HLA-A and HLA-B alleles for most subjects in the first cohort. In a later analysis, TCR association rates were found to vary across HLA loci, with the most associated TCRs seen for DRB1 alleles and the fewest for HLA-C alleles.

The germline V gene sets CDR1 to MDHEN and CDR2 to SYDVKM. From the cysteine up to the phenylalanine, the CDR3 has a length of 12 residues. Only the CDR3 part of the read is kept: 36 bases, read in frame from the first base. V and J are truncated by 5 bases and 4 bases respectively, leaving an intervening sequence of 8 bases. The library relied on the immunoSEQ multiplex PCR assay. For the multiplex PCR, a mixture combining 60 forward primers for TCR Vbeta segments and 13 reverse primers for TCR Jbeta segments was used. The CDR3 region of rearranged TCR beta genes was amplified from genomic DNA by a multiplex PCR assay. The Illumina HiSeq System was used to sequence the amplified TCR beta libraries as 87-base-pair reads. Per the authors' processing: Across the 500 to 850 repertoires, a later analysis counted roughly 77 million unique TCR beta chains, 9 million to 14 million of which were shared by at least two donors. Raw reads were error-corrected and collapsed into unique sequences with a nearest-neighbor algorithm that merged closely related sequences to remove PCR and sequencing errors. Alignment of CDR3 sequences to IMGT reference sequences was used to assign V, D and J gene segments. Each retained sequence needed at least a six-nucleotide match to both a V gene segment and a J gene segment. Rearrangements were called productive when the CDR3 lacked stop codons and stayed in frame with V and J; all others were non-productive. CDR3 was defined by IMGT convention, running from the second conserved V-encoded cysteine to the conserved J-encoded phenylalanine. The earlier analysis of about 610 of the donors excluded any sequence lacking an unambiguous match to a single V gene segment. In an earlier analysis of several hundred of the donors, V segments were called functional above 56.7% productive rearrangements and were called segregating when the between-donor standard deviation exceeded 5%. A statistical classification framework was built to diagnose cytomegalovirus status from the catalog of TCR beta chain sequences. In a later analysis, V and J genes were assigned by comparing TCR nucleotide sequences against IMGT/GENE-DB human TR gene sequences. In a later analysis, CDR3 sequences and most-parsimonious VDJ recombination scenarios were assigned using the TCRdist pipeline. A later analysis defined each TCR beta chain by its CDR3 amino acid sequence plus V-gene family, and excluded reads lacking a unique V-gene family. A later analysis removed roughly 590 highly shared, low-generation-probability nucleotide sequences to deal with suspected cross-contamination and a sequencing artifact. In a later analysis, a clonal expansion index was calculated for each public chain from normalized within-repertoire ranks of inferred template counts. In a later analysis, generation probabilities were computed with a VDJ recombination model fitted to out-of-frame rearrangements, and the resulting probabilities were checked against IGoR. A later analysis scored TCR-TCR, TCR-HLA and TCR-CMV co-occurrence with hypergeometric tests, applying a repertoire-size bias correction to TCR pairs. In a later analysis, false discovery rates were estimated by permuting HLA or CMV assignments 20 times. A later analysis grouped co-occurring TCRs with DBSCAN, adding TCRdist sequence similarity when clustering within HLA-allele-positive subsets. Repertoires with fewer than 30,000 or more than 120,000 public chains, plus five repertoires with anomalous nucleotide sharing, were excluded from co-occurrence clustering. In its TCRdb copy, this immuneACCESS table keeps in-frame sequences only and misses some clones. Where compared with another copy, unresolved V genes explain less than half of these, and the others have no known cause. V and J calls and clone size are copied from that table; D and trimming were computed from the DNA. In this sample the table shows more than 150,000 clones, 75% to 85% of which occur a single time. Jointly, the top ten make up approximately 1.2% of the sample.

In total, 630 or so healthy bone marrow donors made up the cohort. At the time of sampling, every cohort member was nominally healthy, though immune exposures that went unrecorded were likely present. The donor tested CMV seropositive and was one of the 289 seropositive cohort members. Every donor gave a peripheral blood sample, and the peripheral blood mononuclear cells from that sample were used for TCR beta sequencing. The Qiagen DNeasy Blood Extraction Kit was used to extract genomic DNA from the blood cell samples. As regards this clone: It lacks a known antigen. No base quality information exists; no much larger clone differs at one position.

This TCR was sampled from a girl aged 2 to 10 in good health and CMV-seropositive. The rearranged chain carries TRBV28 and TRBJ1-2, and the D gene may be TRBD1, 5 bases matching. Sequencing was done on a sample of PBMCs. The DNA reads as follows: TGTGCCAGCAGTAATCAGGGCTATGGCTACACCTTC. Its product reads: CASSNQGYGYTF.